This T cell receptor (beta chain) was obtained from a study of shared clonotypes between healthy human individuals (dated by TCRdb to the early 2020s). Describing the broader study: Three men and two women, aged 18 to 49 years, made up the cohort. For each donor, CD4 naive and CD4 memory were each given three plates, CD8 naive was given two plates, and CD8 memory was given one plate. To estimate repertoire size and how much clonotype sharing occurs between individuals, the study deeply sequenced the blood TCR repertoires of five healthy adults. To increase sequencing depth and limit assay-specific biases, different laboratories used diverse techniques to prepare libraries and sequence TCR repertoires. Each donor's leukapheresis produced roughly between roughly 0.94 and 9.5 billion PBMCs.

Using the deep immunoSEQ assay, multiplex PCR amplified TCR CDR3 regions from genomic DNA. Extracted genomic DNA from each cell subset was distributed evenly across all wells of several immunoSEQ 96-well plates, and each plate was treated as a replicate. For sorted subsets, roughly 200 ng of genomic DNA, equivalent to 25,000 to 35,000 T cell genomes, went into each replicate PCR. Purified libraries were quantified with a Qubit 3.0 fluorometer, sized on a Bioanalyzer 2100, and re-quantified with the KAPA Library Quantification kit. Every immunoSEQ 96-well plate was sequenced on a separate single-read 150-cycle Illumina NextSeq 550 flow cell. The source study handled its data this way. Because the immunoSEQ output included only junctional sequences and no quality scores, the filtering could not be the same as the filtering used for full-length reads. Sequences were annotated with PyIR, a Python wrapper for IgBLAST v1.9, using IMGT germline references to assign V/J genes and CDR3. Any read was removed if the V/J assignment was weak (E-value above 1e-6), the CDR3 was missing, or the read contained stop codons, out-of-frame junctions, or ambiguous translated residues. V3J clonotypes were defined by identical inferred V gene, J gene, and CDR3 amino acid sequence. The percentage overlap between two repertoires was calculated by dividing the number of shared unique clonotypes by the size of the smaller repertoire. Richness of each repertoire was evaluated using RTK rarefaction, the Chao1 estimator, and Recon v2.1 estimates of unobserved clonotypes. Generation probabilities for all TCRbeta clonotypes obtained by the gDNA method from a few donors were computed using OLGA. In TCRdb, the immuneACCESS table is reduced to in-frame sequences with V and J assigned. These tables do not hold every clone; where another copy was compared, an unresolved V gene accounts for under half, and the others remain unexplained. V, J and clone size were drawn from that table, and D and trimming were deduced from the DNA. This sample holds about 2 million clones; less than 95% were observed only once. The ten largest clones capture 0.85% to 1.3% of the sample.

The research as a whole found: When a handful of donors were compared, the shared fraction of clonotypes was around 5% for naive CD4, around 4% for naive CD8, 2% to 2.5% for memory CD4, and around 0.4% for memory CD8. Larger estimated clonotype richness was generally found for naive subsets than for memory subsets. The small number of donors limited the genetic and exposure-history diversity represented. Rarefaction of sorted-subset datasets indicated incomplete sequencing despite the large sequencing depth. Clonotypes shared by all four sorted-subset donors showed higher generation probabilities than non-shared clonotypes. Sampling was restricted to blood, and TCR repertoires in tissue are likely to differ from TCR repertoires in blood. Pairwise subsampling indicated that sequencing depth was expected to affect the degree of clonotype sharing among donors.

CD8 naive samples were obtained by positive selection for CCR7 among CD45RO-negative cells, yielding a CD45RA+CCR7+ population from which TemRA cells were excluded. Donors were healthy HIV-negative adults with no recently reported acute infections or vaccinations. Every donor was a Caucasian adult residing in Nashville, Tennessee, USA. Blood was obtained by leukapheresis, after which PBMCs were separated by Ficoll-Histopaque density gradient centrifugation and cryopreserved in liquid nitrogen vapor phase. Analytical flow cytometry was used to check the purity and quantity of every magnetically sorted T cell population. Genomic DNA was isolated from every sorted fraction and measured by UV absorbance on a Nanodrop 2000c. V has 4 bases trimmed and J has 4 bases trimmed; junction bases matching no gene number 5. The germline V gene (reference sequence) specifies SGHNT as CDR1 and YYREEE as CDR2. The CDR3 holds 13 amino acids from the cysteine to the phenylalanine. The read is trimmed to its CDR3 DNA, 39 bases read in frame from base 1.

Concerning this clone: The specificity of this receptor is unknown. Per-base quality was not reported, and no clone a single base away is much larger than it. Other nucleotide sequences from this sample produce the same CDR3.

Input material: naive CD8+ T cells sorted from blood. The cell subset or site label of this sample denotes: CD45RA+CCR7+. This chain is built from TRBV5-4 and TRBJ2-7, with 7 central nucleotides matching TRBD2. This TCR came from a man aged 18 to 35 in good health. The DNA sequence is TGTGCCAGCAGCCCTAGGGGAGGGTACGAGCAGTACTTC. This gives the protein CASSPRGGYEQYF.